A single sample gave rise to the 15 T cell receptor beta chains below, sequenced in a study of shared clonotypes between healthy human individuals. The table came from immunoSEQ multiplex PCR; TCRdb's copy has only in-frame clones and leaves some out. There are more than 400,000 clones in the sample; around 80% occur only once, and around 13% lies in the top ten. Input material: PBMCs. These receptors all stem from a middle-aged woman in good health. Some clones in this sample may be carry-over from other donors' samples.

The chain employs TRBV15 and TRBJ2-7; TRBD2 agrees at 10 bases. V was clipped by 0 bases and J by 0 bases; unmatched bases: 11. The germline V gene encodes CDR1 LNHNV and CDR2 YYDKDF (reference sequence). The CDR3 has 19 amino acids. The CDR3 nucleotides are TGTGCCACCAGCAGAGATGTGGCTAGCGGGAGTCGGAACTCCTACGAGCAGTACTTC. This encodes CATSRDVASGSRNSYEQYF.

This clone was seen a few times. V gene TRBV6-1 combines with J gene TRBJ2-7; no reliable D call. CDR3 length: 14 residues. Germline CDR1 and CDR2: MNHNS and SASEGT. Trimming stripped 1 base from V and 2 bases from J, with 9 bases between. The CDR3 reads CASSEGRGTYEQYF. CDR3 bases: TGTGCCAGCAGTGAAGGGAGAGGTACCTACGAGCAGTACTTC.

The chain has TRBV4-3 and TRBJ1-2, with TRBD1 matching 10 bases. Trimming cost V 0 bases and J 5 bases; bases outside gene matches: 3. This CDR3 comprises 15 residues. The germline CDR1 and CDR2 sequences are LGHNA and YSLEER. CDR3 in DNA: TGCGCCAGCAGCCAAGAGGGGGGACAGGGGTATGGCTACACCTTC. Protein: CASSQEGGQGYGYTF.

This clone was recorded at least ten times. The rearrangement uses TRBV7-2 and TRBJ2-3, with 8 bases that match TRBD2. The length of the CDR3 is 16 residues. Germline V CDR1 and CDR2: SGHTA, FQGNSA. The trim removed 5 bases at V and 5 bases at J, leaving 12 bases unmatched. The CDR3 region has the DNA TGTGCCAGCAGCCGTCGAGCGGGGGAGGGAGGAGATACGCAGTATTTT. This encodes CASSRRAGEGGDTQYF.

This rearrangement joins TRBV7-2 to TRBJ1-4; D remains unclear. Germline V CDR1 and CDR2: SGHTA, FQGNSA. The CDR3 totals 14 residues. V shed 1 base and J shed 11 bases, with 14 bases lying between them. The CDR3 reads CASSLVERPKKLFF. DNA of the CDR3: TGTGCCAGCAGCTTAGTGGAACGGCCAAAGAAACTGTTTTTT.

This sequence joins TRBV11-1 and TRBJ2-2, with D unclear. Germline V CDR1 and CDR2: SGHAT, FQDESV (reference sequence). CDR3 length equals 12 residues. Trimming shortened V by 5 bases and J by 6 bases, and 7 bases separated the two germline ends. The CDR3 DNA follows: TGTGCCAGCAGCCCGGCCCCCGGGGAGCTGTTTTTT. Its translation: CASSPAPGELFF.

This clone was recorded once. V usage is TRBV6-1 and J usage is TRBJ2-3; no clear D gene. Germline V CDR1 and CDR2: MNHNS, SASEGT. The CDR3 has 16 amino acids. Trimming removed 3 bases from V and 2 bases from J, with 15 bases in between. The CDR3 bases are TGTGCCAGCAGTGACCCACCGGCCTCGCCCACAGATACGCAGTATTTT. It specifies CASSDPPASPTDTQYF.

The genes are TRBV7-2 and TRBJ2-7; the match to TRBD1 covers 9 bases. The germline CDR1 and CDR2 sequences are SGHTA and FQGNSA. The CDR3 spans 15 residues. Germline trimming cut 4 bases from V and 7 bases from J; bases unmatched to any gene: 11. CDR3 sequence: CASSSHRGPRGEQYF. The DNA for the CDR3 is TGTGCCAGCAGCTCCCACAGGGGGCCTCGGGGAGAGCAGTACTTC.

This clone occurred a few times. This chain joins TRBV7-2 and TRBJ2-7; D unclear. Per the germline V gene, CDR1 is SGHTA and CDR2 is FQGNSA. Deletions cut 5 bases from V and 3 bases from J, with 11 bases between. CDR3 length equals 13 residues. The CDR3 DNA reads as TGTGCCAGCAGCCTTACGCCCAGCTACGAGCAGTACTTC. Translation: CASSLTPSYEQYF.

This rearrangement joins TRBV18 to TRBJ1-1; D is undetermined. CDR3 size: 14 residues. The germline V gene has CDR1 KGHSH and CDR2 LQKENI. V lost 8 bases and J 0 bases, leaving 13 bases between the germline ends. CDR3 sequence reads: CASDTGAMNTEAFF. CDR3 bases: TGTGCCAGCGATACCGGTGCCATGAACACTGAAGCTTTCTTT. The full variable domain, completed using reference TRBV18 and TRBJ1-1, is NAGVMQNPRHLVRRRGQEARLRCSPMKGHSHVYWYRQLPEEGLKFMVYLQKENIIDESGMPKERFSAEFPKEGPSILRIQQVVRGDSAAYFCASDTGAMNTEAFFGQGTRLTVV.

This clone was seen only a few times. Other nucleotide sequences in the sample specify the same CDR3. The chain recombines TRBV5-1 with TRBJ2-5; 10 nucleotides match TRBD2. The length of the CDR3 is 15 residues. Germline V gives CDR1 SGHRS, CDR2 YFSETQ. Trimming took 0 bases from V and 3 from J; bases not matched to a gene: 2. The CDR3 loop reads CASSLGLAGEETQYF. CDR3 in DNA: TGCGCCAGCAGCTTGGGGCTAGCGGGAGAAGAGACCCAGTACTTC.

CDR3 coding DNA: TGTGCCAGCAACAAAGAGGGGTCATACAATGAGCAGTTCTTC. It specifies CASNKEGSYNEQFF. The chain uses TRBV7-9 and TRBJ2-1; D may correspond to TRBD1 or TRBD2 (5 bases each). Trimming pared 7 bases from V and 4 bases from J, leaving 14 bases between. The length of the CDR3 is 14 residues. Germline CDR1 is SEHNR and CDR2 is FQNEAQ (reference sequence). Drawing the rest from reference TRBV7-9 and TRBJ2-1, the complete variable domain is DTGVSQNPRHKITKRGQNVTFRCDPISEHNRLYWYRQTLGQGPEFLTYFQNEAQLEKSRLLSDRFSAERPKGSFSTLEIQRTEQGDSAMYLCASNKEGSYNEQFFGPGTRLTVL.

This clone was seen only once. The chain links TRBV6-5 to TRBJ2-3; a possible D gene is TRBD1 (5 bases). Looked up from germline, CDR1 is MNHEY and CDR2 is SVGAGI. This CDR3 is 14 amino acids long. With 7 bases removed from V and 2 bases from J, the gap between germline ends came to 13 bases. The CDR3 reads CASKTVPFTDTQYF. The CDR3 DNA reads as TGTGCCAGCAAGACAGTACCCTTCACAGATACGCAGTATTTT.

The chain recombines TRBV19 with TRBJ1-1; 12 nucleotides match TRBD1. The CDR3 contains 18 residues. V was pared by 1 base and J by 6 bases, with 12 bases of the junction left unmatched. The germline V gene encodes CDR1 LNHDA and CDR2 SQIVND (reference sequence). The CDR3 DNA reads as TGTGCCAGTAGTATAGGGTGGGGGACAGGGGGCGTGAGCCCTGAAGCTTTCTTT. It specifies CASSIGWGTGGVSPEAFF.

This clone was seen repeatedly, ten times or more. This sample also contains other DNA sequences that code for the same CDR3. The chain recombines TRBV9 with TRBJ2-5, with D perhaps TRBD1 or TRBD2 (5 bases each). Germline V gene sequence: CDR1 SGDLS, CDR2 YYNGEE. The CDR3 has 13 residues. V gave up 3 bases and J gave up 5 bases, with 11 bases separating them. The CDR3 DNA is TGTGCCAGCAGCGCCCAGGGCGGGGAGACCCAGTACTTC. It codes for CASSAQGGETQYF.